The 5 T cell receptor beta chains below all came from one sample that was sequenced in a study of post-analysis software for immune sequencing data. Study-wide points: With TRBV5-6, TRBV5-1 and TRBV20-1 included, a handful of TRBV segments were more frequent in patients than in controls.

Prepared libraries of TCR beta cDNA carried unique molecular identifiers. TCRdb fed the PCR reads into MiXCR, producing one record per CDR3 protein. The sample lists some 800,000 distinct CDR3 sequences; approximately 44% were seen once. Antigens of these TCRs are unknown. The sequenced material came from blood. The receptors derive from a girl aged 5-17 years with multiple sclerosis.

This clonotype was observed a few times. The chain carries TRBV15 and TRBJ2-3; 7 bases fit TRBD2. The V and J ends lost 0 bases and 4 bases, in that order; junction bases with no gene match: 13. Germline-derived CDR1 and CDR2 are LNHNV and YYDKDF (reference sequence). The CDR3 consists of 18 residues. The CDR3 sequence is CATSREGTGGTLADTQYF. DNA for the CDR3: TGTGCCACCAGCAGAGAGGGGACCGGGGGGACCCTCGCAGATACGCAGTATTTT.

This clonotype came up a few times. The CDR3 coding sequence is TGCGCCAGCAGCCAAAAACTCCCCGGTGGTCAGTTCTTC. This encodes CASSQKLPGGQFF. This sequence joins TRBV5-1 and TRBJ2-1, with unresolved D. The CDR3 has 13 amino acids. From germline, CDR1 is SGHRS and CDR2 YFSETQ. Trimming shortened V by 4 bases and J by 13 bases, and 18 bases separated the two germline ends.

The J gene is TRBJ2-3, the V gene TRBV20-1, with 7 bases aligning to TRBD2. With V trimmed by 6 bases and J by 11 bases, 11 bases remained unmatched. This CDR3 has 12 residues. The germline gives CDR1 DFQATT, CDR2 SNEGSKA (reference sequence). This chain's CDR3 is CSAHLLAAQQYF. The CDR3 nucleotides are TGCAGTGCCCACCTCCTAGCGGCCCAGCAGTATTTT.

The CDR3 region is CASSEFGGEKLFF. The CDR3 coding sequence is TGTGCCAGCAGTGAGTTTGGGGGTGAAAAACTGTTTTTT. This chain connects TRBV6-6 to TRBJ1-4; a weak D match, TRBD1 (5 bases). The CDR3 contains 13 residues. Germline CDR1 MNHNY, CDR2 SVGAGI (reference sequence). Trimming left V 5 bases short and J 7 bases short, with 11 bases between.

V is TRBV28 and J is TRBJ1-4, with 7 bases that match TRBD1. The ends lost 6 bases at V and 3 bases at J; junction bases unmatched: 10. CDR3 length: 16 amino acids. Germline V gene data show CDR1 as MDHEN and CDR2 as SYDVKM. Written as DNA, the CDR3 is TGTGCCAGCAGGGGGACAGCTGCCGGATCTAATGAAAAACTGTTTTTT. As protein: CASRGTAAGSNEKLFF.